Shown below are 24 T cell receptor beta chains from a single sample sequenced in a study of T cells in localized non-small cell lung cancer. The protocol was immunoSEQ multiplex PCR, while the TCRdb copy is restricted to in-frame clones and leaves out a portion. In the table there are fewer than 20,000 clones, more than 75% of which are singletons. The sequencing here drew on peripheral blood mononuclear cells, taken before any cancer treatment. Every receptor here comes from an older male donor with stage II lung adenocarcinoma.

The chain has TRBV23-1 and TRBJ2-1; TRBD1 might be the D (6 bases). TRBV23-1 is classed as an ORF, of uncertain function. CDR3 length equals 16 residues. Trimming pared 0 bases from V and 5 bases from J, leaving 14 bases between. The chain's CDR3 is CASSQSGQGYNNEQFF. Here the CDR3 DNA reads TGCGCCAGCAGTCAATCAGGCCAGGGGTACAACAATGAGCAGTTCTTC.

V is TRBV29-1 and J is TRBJ1-5, with 7 bases lining up with TRBD1. The trim removed 4 bases at V and 4 bases at J, leaving 4 bases unmatched. CDR3 length: 13 amino acids. Germline V lookup: CDR1 SQVTM, CDR2 ANQGSEA. The CDR3, as DNA: TGCAGCGTTGGACGGGACAGTAATCAGCCCCAGCATTTT. Its translation: CSVGRDSNQPQHF.

The count of this clone is one. The V gene is TRBV18, the J gene TRBJ2-3, with a tentative D call TRBD1 (5 bases). This CDR3 has 12 amino acids. V was cut by 5 bases and J by 5 bases, with 8 bases left in between. The V gene's germline CDR1 is KGHSH and CDR2 LQKENI. CDR3 DNA: TGTGCCAGCTCAATTCAGGGAGATACGCAGTATTTT. The encoded protein is CASSIQGDTQYF.

J is TRBJ1-4 and V is TRBV7-8, with a tentative D call TRBD1 (5 bases). The length of the CDR3 is 16 residues. V was shortened by 1 base and J by 4 bases, with 13 bases between the two germline ends. Per the germline V gene, CDR1 is SGHVS and CDR2 is FQNEAQ. The CDR3 sequence is CASSLGMRQNNEKLFF. Written as DNA, the CDR3 is TGTGCCAGCAGCTTAGGGATGCGACAGAATAATGAAAAACTGTTTTTT.

As for this clone: Mismatch with germline at one junction end may stem from a read error. The same CDR3 is also encoded by other DNA sequences in this sample. V usage is TRBV2 and J usage is TRBJ2-3; 8 positions agree with TRBD2. Germline V gene sequence: CDR1 SNHLY, CDR2 FYNNEI. The CDR3 is 16 amino acids. CDR3 nucleotides: TGTGCCAGTAGTGCCACACTAGCGGCTAGCACAGATACGCAGTATTTT. Its protein product is CASSATLAASTDTQYF.

The gene calls are TRBV5-1 and TRBJ1-2; 7 nucleotides align to TRBD1. This CDR3 region has 15 residues. The trim removed 1 base at V and 3 bases at J, leaving 6 bases unmatched. Per the germline V gene, CDR1 is SGHRS and CDR2 is YFSETQ. CDR3 bases: TGCGCCAGCAGCTTGTACGGGGACAGTCACTATGGCTACACCTTC. It is translated as CASSLYGDSHYGYTF.

The chain is built from TRBV7-9 and TRBJ1-5; D gene unclear. The CDR3 runs 14 residues. Per the germline V gene, CDR1 is SEHNR and CDR2 is FQNEAQ (reference sequence). Trimming shortened V by 3 bases and J by 0 bases, and 6 bases separated the two germline ends. The CDR3: CASSLGVSNQPQHF. Written as DNA, the CDR3 is TGTGCCAGCAGCTTGGGAGTTAGCAATCAGCCCCAGCATTTT.

The chain uses TRBV7-9 and TRBJ1-1; tentative D call: TRBD1 (5 bases). In germline, CDR1 is SEHNR, CDR2 FQNEAQ (reference sequence). The CDR3 runs 14 residues. Trimming left V 0 bases short and J 6 bases short, with 11 bases between. The CDR3 DNA follows: TGTGCCAGCAGCTTAGCGAGGGGATACGCTGAAGCTTTCTTT. This codes for CASSLARGYAEAFF.

This chain joins TRBV7-9 and TRBJ2-5; TRBD1 aligns across 7 bases. The CDR3 has 16 amino acids. CDR1 is SEHNR and CDR2 is FQNEAQ in the germline V gene (reference sequence). The V segment lost 2 bases and the J segment 0 bases; nucleotides outside the gene matches: 6. The CDR3 bases are TGTGCCAGCAGCTTAACAGGGGTGACTTACCAAGAGACCCAGTACTTC. Residues: CASSLTGVTYQETQYF.

J is TRBJ2-1 and V is TRBV19; unclear D gene. Germline V gives CDR1 LNHDA, CDR2 SQIVND (reference sequence). V dropped 5 bases and J dropped 5 bases, with 16 bases sitting between them. This CDR3 has 15 residues. CDR3 protein: CASSLPRQTHNEQFF. DNA of the CDR3: TGTGCCAGTAGTCTACCCCGTCAAACCCACAATGAGCAGTTCTTC.

The CDR3 is CAWSAPRRGPGRKNTEAFF. CDR3 coding DNA: TGTGCCTGGAGTGCCCCCCGGCGGGGGCCGGGGAGGAAAAACACTGAAGCTTTCTTT. The J gene is TRBJ1-1, the V gene TRBV30; TRBD1 is a possible D gene (6 bases). Per germline, CDR1 GTSNPN and CDR2 SVGIG (reference sequence). Trimming took 1 base from V and 2 from J, leaving 26 bases between them. There are 19 residues in the CDR3.

This rearrangement joins TRBV5-4 to TRBJ2-4; D remains unclear. V was cut by 1 base and J by 5 bases, with 10 bases left in between. The CDR3 has 14 residues. Germline CDR1 is SGHNT and CDR2 is YYREEE (reference sequence). CDR3 bases: TGTGCCAGCAGCTTGCCGGGTGTGGAAAACATTCAGTACTTC. Amino acids: CASSLPGVENIQYF.

The CDR3 region is CALATGLNTEAFF. As DNA, the CDR3 is TGTGCCTTAGCGACAGGATTGAACACTGAAGCTTTCTTT. This chain connects TRBV10-3 to TRBJ1-1, with D possibly TRBD1 on 6 matching bases. The V and J ends lost 11 bases and 0 bases respectively, with 13 bases between them. This CDR3 spans 13 amino acids. Looked up from germline, CDR1 is ENHRY and CDR2 is SYGVKD.

This clone was detected once. V gene TRBV10-3 combines with J gene TRBJ1-2; D might be TRBD1 (5 bases). The CDR3 spans 14 residues. V dropped 8 bases and J dropped 4 bases, with 17 bases sitting between them. Germline assignment: CDR1 ENHRY and CDR2 SYGVKD. CDR3 nucleotide sequence: TGTGCCATCTGGGACCCCGGCTTCGGCTATGGCTACACCTTC. This translates into CAIWDPGFGYGYTF.

This rearrangement joins TRBV2 to TRBJ2-7; TRBD1 might be the D (5 bases). The V and J ends lost 6 bases and 1 base respectively, with 7 bases between them. Per the germline V gene, CDR1 is SNHLY and CDR2 is FYNNEI. The CDR3 covers 12 residues. CDR3 DNA: TGTGCCAGCAGGTACAGGTCCTACGAGCAGTACTTC. Protein: CASRYRSYEQYF. Full variable domain (rest looked up from reference TRBV2 and TRBJ2-7): EPEVTQTPSHQVTQMGQEVILRCVPISNHLYFYWYRQILGQKVEFLVSFYNNEISEKSEIFDDQFSVERPDGSNFTLKIRSTKLEDSAMYFCASRYRSYEQYFGPGTRLTVT.

The CDR3 region has the DNA TGTGCCAGCAGTGAGGGCCAGGGTATCGCCAAAAACATTCAGTACTTC. Translated, it gives CASSEGQGIAKNIQYF. This chain links TRBV6-1 with TRBJ2-4; tentative D call: TRBD1 (5 bases). Germline V CDR1 and CDR2: MNHNS, SASEGT. V lost 3 bases, J lost 1 base, and 13 bases lay in between. This CDR3 comprises 16 residues.

The chain carries TRBV10-3 and TRBJ2-5; 8 bases match TRBD2. Trimming removed 2 bases from V and 0 bases from J; junction bases left unmatched: 5. The germline gives CDR1 ENHRY, CDR2 SYGVKD. This CDR3 comprises 16 residues. This chain's CDR3 is CAISEGVAGYQETQYF. CDR3 nucleotides: TGTGCCATCAGTGAGGGGGTAGCGGGGTACCAAGAGACCCAGTACTTC.

The chain recombines TRBV6-6 with TRBJ2-2, with TRBD1 matching 8 bases. The ends lost 4 bases at V and 6 bases at J; junction bases unmatched: 7. CDR1 and CDR2 (germline): MNHNY, SVGAGI (reference sequence). This CDR3 is built from 15 residues. CDR3 loop: CASSWPGGRSGELFF. The CDR3 DNA follows: TGTGCCAGCAGTTGGCCAGGGGGCCGGTCCGGGGAGCTGTTTTTT.

A single count supports this clone. The chain carries TRBV19 and TRBJ2-6, with 7 positions matching TRBD1. The CDR3 is 17 amino acids. The trim removed 6 bases at V and 0 bases at J, leaving 8 bases unmatched. CDR1 is LNHDA and CDR2 is SQIVND in the germline V gene (reference sequence). Written as DNA, the CDR3 is TGTGCCAGTAGGGGGGACAGACCAACCTCTGGGGCCAACGTCCTGACTTTC. Protein sequence: CASRGDRPTSGANVLTF.

V usage is TRBV5-1 and J usage is TRBJ2-7; 8 nucleotides agree with TRBD2. The V gene's germline CDR1 is SGHRS and CDR2 YFSETQ. This CDR3 is 15 amino acids long. With 0 bases clipped from V and 3 bases from J, the junction kept 5 bases outside the gene matches. CDR3 nucleotides: TGCGCCAGCAGCTTGGGAGCGGGAGTTCTCTACGAGCAGTACTTC. It codes for CASSLGAGVLYEQYF. The entire variable domain, with the rest obtained from reference TRBV5-1 and TRBJ2-7, is as follows: KAGVTQTPRYLIKTRGQQVTLSCSPISGHRSVSWYQQTPGQGLQFLFEYFSETQRNKGNFPGRFSGRQFSNSRSEMNVSTLELGDSALYLCASSLGAGVLYEQYFGPGTRLTVT.

The rearrangement joins TRBV9 to TRBJ2-3, with 10 positions matching TRBD1. The CDR3 loop spans 19 amino acids. V lost 0 bases and J lost 4; bases outside the gene matches: 14. Germline V gene lookup returns CDR1 SGDLS and CDR2 YYNGEE. Written as DNA, the CDR3 is TGTGCCAGCAGCGTAGGGCCCGGGACCGGGACAGGGGAGGCAGATACGCAGTATTTT. This codes for CASSVGPGTGTGEADTQYF.

The table lists this clone with a few counts. The J gene is TRBJ1-2, the V gene TRBV19, with 7 bases that match TRBD1. J was trimmed by 11 bases and V by 4 bases; bases with no gene match: 4. This CDR3 comprises 11 residues. The germline V gene encodes CDR1 LNHDA and CDR2 SQIVND (reference sequence). The CDR3 reads CASSSRDSYTF. The CDR3, as DNA: TGTGCCAGTAGTAGCCGGGACAGTTACACCTTC.

CDR3 protein: CASSEGASGRFEQFF. CDR3 in DNA: TGTGCCAGCAGCGAGGGGGCTAGCGGGAGGTTTGAGCAGTTCTTC. V is TRBV9 and J is TRBJ2-1, with 11 bases fitting TRBD2. Looked up from germline, CDR1 is SGDLS and CDR2 is YYNGEE. This CDR3 is built from 15 residues. J was trimmed by 9 bases and V by 3 bases; bases with no gene match: 8.

The chain joins TRBV11-2 to TRBJ1-5; D gene ambiguous. V lost 2 bases to trimming and J lost 4 bases, with 6 bases between them. Germline V gene lookup returns CDR1 SGHAT and CDR2 FQNNGV. This CDR3 has 13 amino acids. CDR3: CASSLTQNQPQHF. As DNA, the CDR3 is TGTGCCAGCAGCTTAACCCAGAATCAGCCCCAGCATTTT.